This T cell receptor beta chain stems from a study of regulatory T cells in long-lasting Graves disease. This clonotype was recorded many times. What it binds is unknown. As for time point: newly diagnosed GD, antithyroid drugs for less than 3 months. The TCR library was made from RNA that had been extracted from PBMCs in TRIzol. Trimming cost V 4 bases and J 2 bases, with 20 bases left between them. The CDR3 runs 18 residues. Germline assignment: CDR1 SNHLY and CDR2 FYNNEI. Study outcomes and limitations: TRBV28 was favored in persistent disease, as were TRBJ1-2 and TRBJ2-5.

According to the study, TCR beta libraries were built with iRepertoire HTBI primers and CDR3-region Arm-PCR. As handled by the study authors: In the combined samples, under 80 TRBV and 14 to 15 TRBJ segments were identified. TCRdb used MiXCR to reprocess the multiplex PCR reads, holding one entry per CDR3 protein. The V and J calls and clone size come from TCRdb's table, not from the authors' own analysis. The repertoire has approximately 400,000 distinct CDR3 sequences, roughly 12% of them found once; the top ten carry under 20%. The data also belong to a second study, concerning T cells in Graves' hyperthyroidism and ophthalmopathy. That paper states: Using the HTBI primer set, a first-round RT-PCR was run on the TCR CDR3. Also found in blood were most expanded thyroid clonotypes above 0.001.

This clonotype originated in a woman younger than 35 with Graves disease. This chain joins TRBV2 and TRBJ2-2; D assignment may be TRBD1 or TRBD2 (5 bases each). The input for sequencing was peripheral blood mononuclear cells (PBMCs), taken at new diagnosis, from a patient treated with antithyroid drugs. For the CDR3, the DNA is TGTGCCAGCAGTGTGCTGGGACCGCCCTACTTCAACACCGGGGAGCTGTTTTTT. Translating gives CASSVLGPPYFNTGELFF.